The 29 T cell receptor beta chains reported below all come from one sample, sequenced in a study of response to subunit inactivated influenza vaccine. Each CDR3 protein gets one entry after TCRdb re-called the RT-PCR reads with MiXCR. The table includes fewer than 700,000 distinct CDR3 sequences, 13% detected once. The sample consisted of PBMCs from blood, taken roughly 47 days after vaccination. These receptors all stem from a man aged 45 to 65 who received an inactivated influenza vaccine.

This clonotype was detected a few times. The genes are TRBV19 and TRBJ1-1; 8 nucleotides line up with TRBD1. V lost 5 bases to trimming and J lost 8 bases; unmatched junction nucleotides: 10. This CDR3 has 14 amino acids. The V gene's germline CDR1 is LNHDA and CDR2 SQIVND (reference sequence). The CDR3, as DNA: TGTGCCAGTAGTGCTATGGACAGGGTGGGAGAAGCTTTCTTT. It specifies CASSAMDRVGEAFF.

This chain links TRBV6-5 with TRBJ2-2; D not resolved. V lost 2 bases and J 4 bases, leaving 5 bases between the germline ends. The germline CDR1 and CDR2 sequences are MNHEY and SVGAGI. This CDR3 has 13 residues. The CDR3 DNA reads as TGTGCCAGCAGTTACGCTCGCACCGGGGAGCTGTTTTTT. Translation gives CASSYARTGELFF.

V gene TRBV28 combines with J gene TRBJ2-7, with 9 bases lining up with TRBD2. V was pared by 5 bases and J by 5 bases, with 7 bases of the junction left unmatched. Germline values: CDR1 MDHEN, CDR2 SYDVKM. CDR3 size: 14 residues. The CDR3 loop is CASSPSGNPHEQYF. CDR3 sequence (DNA): TGTGCCAGCAGTCCTAGCGGGAATCCCCACGAGCAGTACTTC.

In this sample, this clonotype turned up a few times. The chain combines TRBV15 with TRBJ2-4; 7 bases fit TRBD1. Per germline, CDR1 LNHNV and CDR2 YYDKDF (reference sequence). This CDR3 contains 16 residues. Germline trimming cut 4 bases from V and 0 bases from J; bases unmatched to any gene: 6. The CDR3 reads CATSNDRAIAKNIQYF. In nucleotides, the CDR3 is TGTGCCACCAGCAACGACAGGGCCATAGCCAAAAACATTCAGTACTTC.

This clonotype has at least ten counts. The chain uses TRBV20-1 and TRBJ2-1, with D unresolved. The CDR3 contains 14 residues. The V end lost 6 bases, the J end lost 7 bases, and 19 bases lay between the germline ends. Germline loops: CDR1 DFQATT, CDR2 SNEGSKA (reference sequence). CDR3 DNA: TGCAGTGCCCTCGTTGGAACAGACTGGAATGAGCAGTTCTTC. Translating it yields CSALVGTDWNEQFF.

V usage is TRBV20-1 and J usage is TRBJ2-5, with a possible D match to TRBD1 (6 bases). Germline values: CDR1 DFQATT, CDR2 SNEGSKA (reference sequence). Trimming removed 6 bases from V and 5 bases from J, with 13 bases in between. The CDR3 sequence is 12 residues long. The chain's CDR3 is CSARTASETQYF. CDR3 DNA sequence: TGCAGTGCAAGGACAGCCTCGGAGACCCAGTACTTC.

This clonotype was detected only a few times. V usage is TRBV30 and J usage is TRBJ2-2; D not certain. The germline V gene encodes CDR1 GTSNPN and CDR2 SVGIG (reference sequence). The CDR3 is 13 residues long. V lost 1 base, J lost 1 base, and 4 bases lay in between. DNA for the CDR3: TGTGCCTGGAGTGCATTGAACACCGGGGAGCTGTTTTTT. Residues: CAWSALNTGELFF.

This clonotype occurred many times. The V call is TRBV29-1, the J call TRBJ2-7; TRBD2 agrees at 8 bases. The germline CDR1 and CDR2 sequences are SQVTM and ANQGSEA. V was pared by 3 bases and J by 4 bases, with 14 bases of the junction left unmatched. The CDR3 covers 16 residues. CDR3 nucleotides: TGCAGCGTTGAGAGGTACTTGACTAGCGCGAGATACGAGCAGTACTTC. Its protein product is CSVERYLTSARYEQYF.

The V gene is TRBV20-1, the J gene TRBJ2-1, with 7 bases that match TRBD2. CDR3 length: 16 amino acids. The ends lost 3 bases at V and 6 bases at J; junction bases unmatched: 14. Germline V gives CDR1 DFQATT, CDR2 SNEGSKA (reference sequence). The CDR3 nucleotides read TGCAGTGCTAGCCCCCTCGGGGGGTTTCATATCAATGAGCAGTTCTTC. Its translation is CSASPLGGFHINEQFF.

This clonotype was seen more than once but under ten times. The V gene is TRBV12-3 or TRBV12-4, the J gene TRBJ1-2; TRBD1 might be the D (5 bases). The CDR3 loop spans 13 amino acids. Trimming removed 2 bases at V and 8 bases at J, with 12 bases between. The CDR3 loop is CASSLYRTPGYTF. As DNA, the CDR3 is TGTGCCAGCAGTTTATATCGGACACCGGGCTACACCTTC.

J is TRBJ2-1 and V is TRBV25-1; 8 bases match TRBD2. V was clipped by 4 bases and J by 4 bases; unmatched bases: 3. Germline assignment: CDR1 MGHDK and CDR2 SYGVNS. The CDR3 loop spans 14 amino acids. The CDR3 region is CASSGLAPYNEQFF. The DNA of the CDR3 is TGTGCCAGCAGTGGACTAGCGCCTTACAATGAGCAGTTCTTC.

The chain recombines TRBV2 with TRBJ2-3, with D unclear. The CDR3 contains 13 residues. V lost 6 bases and J lost 6, with 13 bases in between. Germline CDR1 and CDR2: SNHLY and FYNNEI. CDR3 sequence reads: CASSPGSYDTQYF. CDR3 nucleotides: TGTGCCAGCAGCCCCGGGTCCTACGATACGCAGTATTTT.

V usage is TRBV5-1 and J usage is TRBJ1-6, with 8 bases aligning to TRBD1. In germline, CDR1 is SGHRS, CDR2 YFSETQ. The CDR3 totals 15 residues. V lost 0 bases to trimming and J lost 5 bases; unmatched junction nucleotides: 1. This chain's CDR3 is CASSLARGHNSPLHF. The CDR3 DNA reads TGCGCCAGCAGCTTGGCCAGGGGGCATAATTCACCCCTCCACTTT.

This clonotype has just one count. V gene TRBV7-2 combines with J gene TRBJ2-7; 11 bases agree with TRBD2. From germline, CDR1 is SGHTA and CDR2 FQGNSA. This CDR3 contains 15 residues. Trimming removed 5 bases from V and 7 bases from J; junction bases left unmatched: 10. The DNA of the CDR3 is TGTGCCAGCAGCAATAGCGGGGGGGCTTTCGAGGAGCAGTACTTC. It encodes CASSNSGGAFEEQYF.

This CDR3 is CASSQDGGEQFF. The DNA for the CDR3 is TGTGCCAGCAGCCAAGATGGGGGTGAGCAGTTCTTC. The chain couples TRBV4-2 to TRBJ2-1; tentatively, D is TRBD1 or TRBD2 (5 bases each). CDR1 and CDR2 (germline): LGHNA, YNFKEQ. This CDR3 region has 12 residues. With 0 bases removed from V and 9 bases from J, the gap between germline ends came to 6 bases.

This clonotype was seen a handful of times. This sequence joins TRBV6-2 or TRBV6-3 and TRBJ2-5, with D tentatively TRBD1 or TRBD2 (6 bases each). The CDR3 spans 13 residues. Germline V CDR1 and CDR2: MNHEY, SVGEGT. Trimming took off 5 bases at V and 5 bases at J, with 12 bases between the two ends. The CDR3 DNA reads as TGTGCCAGCAGTAGGGGGGCATACGAGACCCAGTACTTC. Amino acids: CASSRGAYETQYF.

Many counts were recorded for this clonotype. V usage is TRBV6-1 and J usage is TRBJ2-1; D may be TRBD2 (7 bases). The CDR3 runs 15 residues. Trimming took 8 bases from V and 4 from J, leaving 18 bases between them. From germline, CDR1 is MNHNS and CDR2 SASEGT. CDR3 sequence reads: CASHREGTRYNEQFF. The CDR3 DNA follows: TGTGCCAGCCACAGGGAGGGGACAAGGTACAATGAGCAGTTCTTC.

The CDR3 is CASSGRPGATYF. The CDR3 DNA sequence: TGTGCCAGCAGTGGCCGTCCAGGGGCGACGTACTTC. The V gene is TRBV12-3 or TRBV12-4, the J gene TRBJ2-7; D may be TRBD1 (6 bases). The CDR3 is 12 amino acids. The germline V and J ends were trimmed by 5 bases and 12 bases, with 17 bases remaining between them.

This clonotype was detected many times. CDR3: CASSQVTGRSSPLHF. In DNA, the CDR3 is TGCGCCAGCAGCCAAGTTACAGGGAGGAGTTCACCCCTCCACTTT. V is TRBV4-3 and J is TRBJ1-6; D perhaps matches TRBD1 (6 bases). This CDR3 is built from 15 residues. Per germline, CDR1 LGHNA and CDR2 YSLEER. Trimming left V 1 base short and J 9 bases short, with 13 bases between.

The chain recombines TRBV6-5 with TRBJ2-7; no definite D call. This CDR3 spans 12 amino acids. V lost 6 bases and J 6 bases, leaving 12 bases between the germline ends. The V gene's germline CDR1 is MNHEY and CDR2 SVGAGI. This CDR3 reads CASRGYVGEQYF. The CDR3 nucleotides are TGTGCCAGCAGGGGGTATGTGGGCGAGCAGTACTTC.

A few counts support this clonotype. The chain employs TRBV20-1 and TRBJ1-5; 8 bases agree with TRBD1. Germline V gene data show CDR1 as DFQATT and CDR2 as SNEGSKA (reference sequence). V lost 5 bases to trimming and J lost 6 bases; unmatched junction nucleotides: 6. The CDR3 loop spans 13 amino acids. DNA of the CDR3: TGCAGTGCTCTTGGACAGGGAAGTCAGCCCCAGCATTTT. This codes for CSALGQGSQPQHF.

This clonotype occurred a few times. The chain is built from TRBV4-2 and TRBJ2-7; 7 bases line up with TRBD2. The J segment lost 3 bases and the V segment lost 1 base, leaving 6 bases of the junction unmatched. The germline CDR1 and CDR2 sequences are LGHNA and YNFKEQ. This CDR3 is built from 15 residues. The CDR3 spells CASSQGGLADYEQYF. Here the CDR3 DNA reads TGTGCCAGCAGCCAAGGAGGGCTAGCGGACTACGAGCAGTACTTC.

J is TRBJ2-3 and V is TRBV18; unclear D gene. The V end was cut by 2 bases, the J end by 0 bases, with 9 bases between. Per the germline V gene, CDR1 is KGHSH and CDR2 is LQKENI. The CDR3 has 15 amino acids. The CDR3 here is CASSPSTGSTDTQYF. Here the CDR3 DNA reads TGTGCCAGCTCACCAAGTACCGGTAGCACAGATACGCAGTATTTT.

This clonotype showed up just once. The chain carries TRBV20-1 and TRBJ1-5; 11 nucleotides align to TRBD1. V shed 2 bases and J 10 bases; nucleotides not matched to a gene: 10. The CDR3 contains 15 residues. Germline V CDR1 and CDR2: DFQATT, SNEGSKA (reference sequence). CDR3 DNA sequence: TGCAGTGCTAGACAAACGGGACAGGGGGGGACCCCCCAGCATTTT. It translates to CSARQTGQGGTPQHF.

This clonotype has ten or more counts. V and J are TRBV6-5 and TRBJ2-1; a weak D match, TRBD2 (6 bases). Trimming took 6 bases from V and 6 from J, leaving 12 bases between them. Germline V gene lookup returns CDR1 MNHEY and CDR2 SVGAGI. CDR3 size: 13 residues. The CDR3 protein is CASRGRELNEQFF. For the CDR3, the DNA is TGTGCCAGCAGGGGCCGGGAGCTCAATGAGCAGTTCTTC.

This chain connects TRBV7-9 to TRBJ2-7; TRBD1 agrees at 7 bases. Germline CDR1 and CDR2: SEHNR and FQNEAQ (reference sequence). The CDR3 spans 14 residues. J gave up 2 bases and V 5 bases, and 6 bases lay outside the gene matches. The DNA of the CDR3 is TGTGCCAGCAGCCAGGGACAGAGCCCCTACGAGCAGTACTTC. Translated, it gives CASSQGQSPYEQYF.

V is TRBV24-1 and J is TRBJ2-5; TRBD2 agrees at 8 bases. V dropped 7 bases and J dropped 5; count of bases not matched to a gene: 5. The CDR3 sequence is 13 residues long. CDR1 is KGHDR and CDR2 is SFDVKD in the germline V gene. The CDR3 DNA is TGTGCCACCAGCGGGGGGGCCGGGGAGACCCAGTACTTC. Its translation: CATSGGAGETQYF.

This clonotype was seen a few times. The chain uses TRBV7-9 and TRBJ1-6; no definite D call. V was pared by 5 bases and J by 7 bases, with 9 bases between. The CDR3 is 13 amino acids. Germline assignment: CDR1 SEHNR and CDR2 FQNEAQ (reference sequence). CDR3 DNA: TGTGCCAGCAGCCTAGTTATAAATTCACCCCTCCACTTT. Residues: CASSLVINSPLHF.

The chain uses TRBV20-1 and TRBJ2-5; 7 nucleotides agree with TRBD2. Trimming removed 4 bases from V and 0 bases from J; junction bases left unmatched: 8. Germline CDR1 DFQATT, CDR2 SNEGSKA (reference sequence). The length of the CDR3 is 15 residues. CDR3 nucleotides: TGCAGTGCTACCCTATTCGGGACTAACCAAGAGACCCAGTACTTC. This encodes CSATLFGTNQETQYF.